The 25 T cell receptor beta chains in this list originate from one sample, sequenced in a study of identical twins. TCRdb analysed the 5' RACE reads with MiXCR anew, one entry per CDR3 protein. The sample holds roughly 250,000 distinct CDR3 sequences; 11% to 15% are singletons and the top ten take 8.5% to 10%. Sequenced: memory (CD45RO+) T cells sorted from blood. Receptors were obtained from a woman between 18 and 30 years old in good health.

The chain carries TRBV6-2 or TRBV6-3 and TRBJ2-4; perhaps TRBD2 as D (7 bases). This CDR3 is 14 amino acids long. Germline V lookup: CDR1 MNHEY, CDR2 SVGEGT. The V end was cut by 1 base, the J end by 7 bases, with 11 bases between. CDR3 DNA: TGTGCCAGCAGTTACTTAGGGAGGGGGAACATTCAGTACTTC. Translation: CASSYLGRGNIQYF.

The V and J genes are TRBV7-3 and TRBJ2-1, with 10 bases identical to TRBD2. Trimming took 0 bases from V and 3 from J; bases not matched to a gene: 5. The CDR3 loop spans 17 amino acids. From germline, CDR1 is SGHTA and CDR2 FQGTGA. The CDR3 region is CASSLTARTSGYNEQFF. In DNA form, the CDR3 reads TGTGCCAGCAGCTTAACCGCACGGACTAGCGGCTACAATGAGCAGTTCTTC.

This clonotype appeared a few times. The V call is TRBV7-2, the J call TRBJ2-1; 8 bases are shared with TRBD2. This CDR3 spans 13 amino acids. Per germline, CDR1 SGHTA and CDR2 FQGNSA. V lost 7 bases and J lost 3; bases outside the gene matches: 2. The CDR3 DNA sequence: TGTGCCAGCATAGCGGGGCTCTACAATGAGCAGTTCTTC. It specifies CASIAGLYNEQFF.

This chain uses TRBV9 with TRBJ2-5; D is ambiguous. CDR1 and CDR2 (germline): SGDLS, YYNGEE. Trimming removed 0 bases at V and 4 bases at J, with 10 bases between. CDR3 length equals 14 residues. The CDR3 nucleotides are TGTGCCAGCAGCGTAGAGGTCGGGCGAGAGACCCAGTACTTC. Amino acid sequence: CASSVEVGRETQYF.

The gene calls are TRBV9 and TRBJ2-5, with D maybe TRBD2 (5 bases). The germline CDR1 and CDR2 sequences are SGDLS and YYNGEE. V dropped 0 bases and J dropped 4 bases, with 13 bases sitting between them. The CDR3 is 15 amino acids. The CDR3 region has the DNA TGTGCCAGCAGCGTAGACATCGGACGGGGAGAGACCCAGTACTTC. Its protein product is CASSVDIGRGETQYF.

In this sample, this clonotype turned up once. The rearrangement joins TRBV21-1 to TRBJ1-6. TRBV21-1 is described as a pseudogene. The CDR3 spans 15 residues. CDR3 DNA: TGTGCCAGCAGGATTTGGACCCGAATTAATTCACCCCTCCACTTT. It codes for CASRIWTRINSPLHF.

The chain employs TRBV3-1 and TRBJ1-6; D is ambiguous. In germline, CDR1 is LGHDT, CDR2 YNNKEL (reference sequence). The CDR3 spans 12 residues. With 7 bases removed from V and 10 bases from J, the gap between germline ends came to 11 bases. The DNA for the CDR3 is TGTGCCAGCACCCATAGAGGATCACCCCTCCACTTT. It translates to CASTHRGSPLHF.

This clonotype was detected a few times. The chain employs TRBV5-1 and TRBJ2-1; TRBD2 matches at 8 bases. The germline CDR1 and CDR2 sequences are SGHRS and YFSETQ. V lost 0 bases and J lost 5; bases outside the gene matches: 4. The length of the CDR3 is 15 residues. CDR3 DNA sequence: TGCGCCAGCAGCTTGGCCGGGGGGGTCCACAATGAGCAGTTCTTC. As protein: CASSLAGGVHNEQFF.

This chain links TRBV5-1 with TRBJ2-7; a weak D match, TRBD1 (6 bases). This CDR3 has 14 residues. With 0 bases removed from V and 6 bases from J, the gap between germline ends came to 13 bases. CDR1 is SGHRS, CDR2 YFSETQ, per germline. CDR3 DNA: TGCGCCAGCAGCTTGGCAGGGGATCTAGGCGAGCAGTACTTC. It specifies CASSLAGDLGEQYF. The full variable domain, with the rest looked up from reference TRBV5-1 and TRBJ2-7, is KAGVTQTPRYLIKTRGQQVTLSCSPISGHRSVSWYQQTPGQGLQFLFEYFSETQRNKGNFPGRFSGRQFSNSRSEMNVSTLELGDSALYLCASSLAGDLGEQYFGPGTRLTVT.

The gene calls are TRBV20-1 and TRBJ1-1; possible D gene TRBD1, 6 bases. V lost 4 bases, J lost 4 bases, and 10 bases lay in between. Germline V gives CDR1 DFQATT, CDR2 SNEGSKA (reference sequence). This CDR3 spans 12 amino acids. CDR3 sequence reads: CSATQGLTEAFF. DNA for the CDR3: TGCAGTGCTACACAGGGTCTCACTGAAGCTTTCTTT.

The chain is built from TRBV5-1 and TRBJ1-1; D uncertain. From germline, CDR1 is SGHRS and CDR2 YFSETQ. V lost 5 bases and J lost 10, with 15 bases in between. This CDR3 is built from 12 residues. In DNA form, the CDR3 reads TGCGCCAGCAGTTATTCCACGGTTCCAGCTTTCTTT. Protein: CASSYSTVPAFF. Full variable domain (missing parts from reference TRBV5-1 and TRBJ1-1): KAGVTQTPRYLIKTRGQQVTLSCSPISGHRSVSWYQQTPGQGLQFLFEYFSETQRNKGNFPGRFSGRQFSNSRSEMNVSTLELGDSALYLCASSYSTVPAFFGQGTRLTVV.

This clonotype has only a few counts. The chain links TRBV20-1 to TRBJ1-2; the match to TRBD1 covers 10 bases. V shed 5 bases and J 4 bases; nucleotides not matched to a gene: 7. Germline CDR1 is DFQATT and CDR2 is SNEGSKA (reference sequence). There are 14 residues in the CDR3. CDR3 protein: CSADRGQGGYGYTF. CDR3 in DNA: TGCAGTGCTGACCGTGGACAGGGGGGCTATGGCTACACCTTC.

This clonotype was seen a handful of times. The rearrangement links TRBV20-1 to TRBJ1-3; D may be TRBD1 (5 bases). This CDR3 region has 12 residues. Germline V lookup: CDR1 DFQATT, CDR2 SNEGSKA (reference sequence). Trimming took off 4 bases at V and 4 bases at J, with 8 bases between the two ends. The CDR3 DNA follows: TGCAGTGCTAAGCCAGGGGGAAACACCATATATTTT. It is translated as CSAKPGGNTIYF.

This chain uses TRBV15 with TRBJ2-6; no reliable D call. The CDR3 has 15 amino acids. Per germline, CDR1 LNHNV and CDR2 YYDKDF (reference sequence). V gave up 1 base and J gave up 0 bases, with 4 bases separating them. The CDR3 nucleotides read TGTGCCACCAGCAGAGGAGACTCTGGGGCCAACGTCCTGACTTTC. Translation gives CATSRGDSGANVLTF. Supplemented by reference TRBV15 and TRBJ2-6, the full variable domain reads DAMVIQNPRYQVTQFGKPVTLSCSQTLNHNVMYWYQQKSSQAPKLLFHYYDKDFNNEADTPDNFQSRRPNTSFCFLDIRSPGLGDTAMYLCATSRGDSGANVLTFGAGSRLTVL.

The rearrangement joins TRBV18 to TRBJ2-7; no reliable D call. CDR1 KGHSH and CDR2 LQKENI come from the germline V gene. V lost 0 bases to trimming and J lost 7 bases, with 13 bases between them. This CDR3 contains 14 residues. The CDR3 region has the DNA TGTGCCAGCTCACCACCGAGCTCCCTCTGGGAGCAGTACTTC. Protein: CASSPPSSLWEQYF.

This clonotype was recorded at least ten times. V and J are TRBV2 and TRBJ2-3; D call uncertain. The CDR3 totals 19 residues. Germline V gives CDR1 SNHLY, CDR2 FYNNEI. V was cut by 2 bases and J by 3 bases, with 24 bases left in between. The CDR3 loop is CASSERPGAAHVRTDTQYF. In DNA form, the CDR3 reads TGTGCCAGCAGTGAACGCCCGGGTGCGGCCCATGTAAGGACAGATACGCAGTATTTT.

This clonotype was seen only a few times. The chain couples TRBV29-1 to TRBJ2-3; 8 bases agree with TRBD1. The germline V gene encodes CDR1 SQVTM and CDR2 ANQGSEA. The CDR3 extends over 14 amino acids. Germline trimming cut 4 bases from V and 2 bases from J; bases unmatched to any gene: 5. CDR3 nucleotide sequence: TGCAGCGTTGTAGGCAGGGGGCACACAGATACGCAGTATTTT. This gives the protein CSVVGRGHTDTQYF.

The rearrangement uses TRBV12-3 or TRBV12-4 and TRBJ1-2; D not certain. The CDR3 is made up of 13 amino acids. Trimming removed 3 bases at V and 2 bases at J, with 7 bases between. CDR3 amino acids: CASSFQNNYGYTF. Written as DNA, the CDR3 is TGTGCCAGCAGTTTCCAGAACAACTATGGCTACACCTTC.

This clonotype came up many times. The chain joins TRBV10-3 to TRBJ1-1; D remains unclear. Germline CDR1 and CDR2: ENHRY and SYGVKD. Trimming shortened V by 2 bases and J by 6 bases, and 13 bases separated the two germline ends. This CDR3 spans 14 amino acids. CDR3 DNA sequence: TGTGCCATCAGTGAGGGAGACTCACGGGCTGAAGCTTTCTTT. Its protein product is CAISEGDSRAEAFF.

The chain has TRBV30 and TRBJ2-3; D might be TRBD2 (6 bases). From germline, CDR1 is GTSNPN and CDR2 SVGIG (reference sequence). The length of the CDR3 is 15 residues. Trimming shortened V by 3 bases and J by 7 bases, and 20 bases separated the two germline ends. CDR3 region: CAWSGLGGPGNTQYF. For the CDR3, the DNA is TGTGCCTGGAGCGGTCTTGGAGGGCCGGGAAATACGCAGTATTTT.

The chain couples TRBV18 to TRBJ2-1; 7 bases map to TRBD1. The CDR3 runs 14 residues. CDR1 KGHSH and CDR2 LQKENI come from the germline V gene. The V segment lost 4 bases and the J segment 5 bases; nucleotides outside the gene matches: 5. The CDR3 DNA reads as TGTGCCAGCTCACGACGACAGGGAGACAATGAGCAGTTCTTC. This encodes CASSRRQGDNEQFF.

V usage is TRBV4-1 and J usage is TRBJ2-3, with 8 bases fitting TRBD2. The CDR3 runs 16 residues. The V and J ends lost 4 bases and 2 bases, in that order; junction bases with no gene match: 8. From germline, CDR1 is MGHRA and CDR2 YSYEKL. The CDR3 loop is CASSPLASGPTDTQYF. The CDR3 DNA is TGCGCCAGCAGCCCCCTGGCTAGCGGGCCCACAGATACGCAGTATTTT.

This clonotype showed up many times. V is TRBV7-3 and J is TRBJ2-1, with D unclear. The CDR3 runs 15 residues. V was trimmed by 5 bases and J by 3 bases, leaving 14 bases between them. The germline V gene encodes CDR1 SGHTA and CDR2 FQGTGA. The CDR3 is CASSPAGSIYNEQFF. The CDR3 DNA reads as TGTGCCAGCAGCCCCGCCGGATCCATCTACAATGAGCAGTTCTTC.

This chain links TRBV11-2 with TRBJ2-1, with a tentative D call TRBD2 (5 bases). V gave up 1 base and J gave up 4 bases, with 11 bases separating them. Per germline, CDR1 SGHAT and CDR2 FQNNGV. The CDR3 runs 15 residues. This CDR3 is CASSLGGSRYNEQFF. CDR3 nucleotides: TGTGCCAGCAGCTTAGGTGGGAGCAGGTACAATGAGCAGTTCTTC. Full variable domain (outside the CDR3, taken from reference TRBV11-2 and TRBJ2-1): EAGVAQSPRYKIIEKRQSVAFWCNPISGHATLYWYQQILGQGPKLLIQFQNNGVVDDSQLPKDRFSAERLKGVDSTLKIQPAKLEDSAVYLCASSLGGSRYNEQFFGPGTRLTVL.

The chain couples TRBV4-1 to TRBJ1-6; 10 bases fit TRBD1. The CDR3 length is 14 residues. Germline V gene sequence: CDR1 MGHRA, CDR2 YSYEKL. With 6 bases clipped from V and 13 bases from J, the junction kept 9 bases outside the gene matches. CDR3 bases: TGCGCCAGCAGAGGGACAGGGGTCCTCGGGCCCCTCCACTTT. Its translation is CASRGTGVLGPLHF.